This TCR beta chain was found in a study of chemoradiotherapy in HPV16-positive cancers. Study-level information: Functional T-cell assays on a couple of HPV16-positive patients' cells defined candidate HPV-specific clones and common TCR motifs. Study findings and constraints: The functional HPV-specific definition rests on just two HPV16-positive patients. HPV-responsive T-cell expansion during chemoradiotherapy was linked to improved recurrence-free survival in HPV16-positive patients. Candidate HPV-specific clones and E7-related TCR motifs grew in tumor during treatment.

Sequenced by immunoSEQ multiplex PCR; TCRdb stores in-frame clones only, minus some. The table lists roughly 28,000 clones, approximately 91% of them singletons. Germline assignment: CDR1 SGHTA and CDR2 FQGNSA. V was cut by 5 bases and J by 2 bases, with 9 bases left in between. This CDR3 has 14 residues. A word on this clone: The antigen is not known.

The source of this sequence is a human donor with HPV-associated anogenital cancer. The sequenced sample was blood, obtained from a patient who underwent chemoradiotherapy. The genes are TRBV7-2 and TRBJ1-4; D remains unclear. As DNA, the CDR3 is TGTGCCAGCAGCAACCGTTTTACTAATGAAAAACTGTTTTTT. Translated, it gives CASSNRFTNEKLFF.